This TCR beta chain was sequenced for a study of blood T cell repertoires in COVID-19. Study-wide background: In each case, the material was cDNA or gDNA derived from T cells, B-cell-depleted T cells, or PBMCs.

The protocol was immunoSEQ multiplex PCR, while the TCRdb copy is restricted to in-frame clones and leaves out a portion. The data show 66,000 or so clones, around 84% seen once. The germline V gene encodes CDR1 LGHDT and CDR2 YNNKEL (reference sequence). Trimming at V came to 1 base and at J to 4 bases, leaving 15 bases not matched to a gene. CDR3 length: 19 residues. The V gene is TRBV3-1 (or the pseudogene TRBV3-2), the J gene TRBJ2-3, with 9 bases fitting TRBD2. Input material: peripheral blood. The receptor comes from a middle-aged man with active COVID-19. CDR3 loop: CASSQGVPSGGRAADTQYF. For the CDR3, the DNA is TGTGCCAGCAGCCAAGGGGTTCCTTCCGGCGGGAGGGCCGCAGATACGCAGTATTTT.